This T cell receptor (beta chain) appears in the sequencing data of a study of blood T cells in healthy people across ages. Notes on this clonotype: Its antigen is as yet unknown.

General study results and limits: In older individuals, TCR beta diversity per million T cells was lower, falling roughly linearly with age.

The authors ran a second PCR of roughly 6 to 11 cycles using a sample-barcoded 5' primer and a J-beta primer mix. Each cDNA molecule carried a tag from a template-switch adaptor that contained 12 random nucleotides. TCRdb called the 5' RACE reads again in MiXCR, with one record for every CDR3 protein. In the table there are roughly 1,500,000 distinct CDR3 sequences, 42% of which are singletons. Total RNA amounts of at least 5.5 micrograms were extracted per sample. This clonotype originated in a woman aged 18-29 years in good health. Sequenced sample: blood.

The CDR3 bases are TGCAGTGCACGGGGGGGGCCCGGCACAGATACGCAGTATTTT. As protein: CSARGGPGTDTQYF. J is TRBJ2-3 and V is TRBV20-1, with 8 bases that match TRBD2. Losses at the gene ends were 6 bases for V and 1 base for J; bases not matched to a gene: 6. Germline values: CDR1 DFQATT, CDR2 SNEGSKA (reference sequence). This CDR3 is built from 14 residues.